What follows describes a single T cell receptor (beta chain). What it recognizes is unknown. Assay used: immunoSEQ multiplex PCR; TCRdb lists only in-frame clones, some missing. In the table there are 600 to 850 clones, 85% of which are singletons. CDR1 and CDR2 from the germline V gene are SGHNT and YYREEE (reference sequence). The CDR3 runs 13 residues. The V end lost 1 base, the J end lost 7 bases, and 9 bases lay between the germline ends. The data originate from a study of follicular helper T cells after annual influenza vaccination. Study-level findings and limits: Change in circulating plasmablasts correlated with ICOS+CD38+ cTfh clonality change. Most later recoveries of Day 7 ICOS+CD38+ clones were ICOS-CD38- cTfh. Successive annual vaccinations recalled a recurrent oligoclonal ICOS+CD38+ cTfh response with influenza-specific clonotypes.

This sample's time point: 2014-2015 season, 7 days after vaccination. The sequence derives from an adult who received the influenza vaccine. The sample consisted of CXCR5+ CD38+ circulating T follicular helper cells from blood, taken 7 days after influenza vaccination. The sample's subset: circulating Tfh, non-naive CD4+CXCR5+PD-1+ (ICOS+CD38+ or ICOS-CD38-). The rearrangement uses TRBV5-4 and TRBJ1-5, with D perhaps matching TRBD1 (5 bases). The CDR3 DNA follows: TGTGCCAGCAGCTTGTGGGGGGAGCAGCCCCAGCATTTT. Encoded protein: CASSLWGEQPQHF.